Listed here is a single TCR beta chain. Authors' data handling: Using reference gene primer amplification, nucleated cell counts were estimated. Clones were sequenced by immunoSEQ multiplex PCR, and TCRdb holds only the in-frame ones, with some missing. That table gives V, J and clone size, and the DNA gave D and trimming. Among around 300,000 clones listed, 70% to 90% were seen once. The data were taken from a study of blood T cell repertoires in COVID-19. Study overall: Researchers got acute and convalescent COVID-19 samples from the United States, Italy and Spain. Sample material is recorded as cDNA or gDNA derived from T cells, B-cell-depleted T cells, or PBMCs.

Germline lookup yields CDR1 SGHRS and CDR2 YFSETQ. Between the trimmed V and J ends, which lost 6 bases and 5 bases, there was a span of 20 bases. The length of the CDR3 is 16 residues. The TCR originated in a woman in her sixties or seventies with acute or convalescent COVID-19. The chain joins TRBV5-1 to TRBJ1-4, with D unresolved. The sequenced sample was peripheral blood. CDR3 loop: CASKWSPGNANEKLFF. In nucleotides, the CDR3 is TGCGCCAGCAAATGGTCCCCGGGGAACGCAAATGAAAAACTGTTTTTT.